Listed here is a single T cell receptor beta chain. Its antigen is unidentified. The sample originates from a study of shared clonotypes between healthy human individuals. Notes on the study in general: Only a few donors were included, so the genetic and exposure-history diversity represented was limited.

In the original processing: As immunoSEQ supplied junction-only sequences (without quality scores), filtering differed. This table comes from immunoSEQ multiplex PCR, and its TCRdb copy is limited to in-frame clones, with some not included. V, J and clone size were drawn from that table, and D and trimming were deduced from the DNA. The sample lists more than 400,000 clones, approximately 78% occurring once. In germline, CDR1 is MNHEY, CDR2 SMNVEV (reference sequence). The V gene end was trimmed by 5 bases and the J gene end by 6 bases; junction bases not matched to a gene: 8. This CDR3 has 15 amino acids.

The chain uses TRBV27 and TRBJ2-2; the match to TRBD1 covers 8 bases. The origin of this receptor is a woman in her thirties or forties in good health. Some clones in this sample may be carry-over from other donors' samples. Sequenced sample: PBMCs. The CDR3 coding sequence is TGTGCCAGCAGTCCTGACAGGGGTGAGGCCGGGGAGCTGTTTTTT. It specifies CASSPDRGEAGELFF.